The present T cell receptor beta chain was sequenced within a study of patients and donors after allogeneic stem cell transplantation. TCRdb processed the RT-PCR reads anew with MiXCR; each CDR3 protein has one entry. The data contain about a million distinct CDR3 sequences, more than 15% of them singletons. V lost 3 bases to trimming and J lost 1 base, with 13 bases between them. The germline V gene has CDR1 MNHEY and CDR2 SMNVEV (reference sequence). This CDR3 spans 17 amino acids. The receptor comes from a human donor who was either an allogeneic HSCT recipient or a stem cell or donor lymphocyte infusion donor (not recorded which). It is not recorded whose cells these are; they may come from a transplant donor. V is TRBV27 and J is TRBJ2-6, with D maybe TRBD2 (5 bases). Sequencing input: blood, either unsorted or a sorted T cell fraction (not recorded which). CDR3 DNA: TGTGCCAGCAGTTTGGGCTGGGAGTTTTCTGGGGCCAACGTCCTGACTTTC. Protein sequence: CASSLGWEFSGANVLTF.